A single sample is the source of the 26 T cell receptor beta chains below, sequenced in a study of T cells in Graves' hyperthyroidism and ophthalmopathy. Regions amplified from RNA transcripts were the TCR beta CDR3 regions. TCR CDR3 underwent first-round RT-PCR with the HTBI primer set. Each CDR3 protein gets one entry after TCRdb re-called the multiplex PCR reads with MiXCR. The table has approximately 590,000 distinct CDR3 sequences, less than 20% seen once; the top ten hold around 7.5%. The source material was blood. These receptors came from a woman in her thirties with Graves' hyperthyroidism.

This clonotype showed up many times. This chain joins TRBV6-1 and TRBJ2-7; 7 bases align to TRBD2. This CDR3 comprises 15 residues. The V and J ends lost 2 bases and 0 bases, in that order; junction bases with no gene match: 4. CDR1 and CDR2 (germline): MNHNS, SASEGT. The chain's CDR3 is CASSESSGSSYEQYF. The CDR3 DNA reads TGTGCCAGCAGTGAATCTAGCGGCAGCTCCTACGAGCAGTACTTC.

The chain is built from TRBV4-1 and TRBJ1-3; D is perhaps TRBD1 (6 bases). CDR3 length equals 18 residues. Germline assignment: CDR1 MGHRA and CDR2 YSYEKL. Trimming stripped 0 bases from V and 1 base from J, with 16 bases between. The CDR3 DNA is TGCGCCAGCAGCCAAGATCTACTCCAGGGACAATCTGGAAACACCATATATTTT. Protein sequence: CASSQDLLQGQSGNTIYF.

The V gene is TRBV11-2, the J gene TRBJ2-3; 7 nucleotides line up with TRBD2. Germline CDR1 is SGHAT and CDR2 is FQNNGV. The CDR3 consists of 18 residues. Trimming cost V 0 bases and J 1 base; bases outside gene matches: 10. The CDR3 coding sequence is TGTGCCAGCAGCTTAGATCAAAAGGATAGCGGGCGCACAGATACGCAGTATTTT. Its protein is CASSLDQKDSGRTDTQYF.

The J gene is TRBJ2-5, the V gene TRBV20-1, with D perhaps matching TRBD2 (5 bases). The V gene's germline CDR1 is DFQATT and CDR2 SNEGSKA (reference sequence). Trimming took 2 bases from V and 7 from J, leaving 23 bases between them. The CDR3 runs to 16 residues. The CDR3 sequence: CSARTDGEQTLGTQYF. CDR3 bases: TGCAGTGCTAGAACCGACGGGGAGCAAACCCTGGGGACCCAGTACTTC.

This clonotype was seen many times. V and J are TRBV6-2 or TRBV6-3 and TRBJ1-2; D gene unclear. Between the trimmed V and J ends, which lost 8 bases and 1 base, there was a span of 5 bases. Germline V gene data show CDR1 as MNHEY and CDR2 as SVGEGT. The CDR3 consists of 11 residues. CDR3 loop: CASSDNYGYTF. The CDR3 DNA is TGTGCCAGCTCAGATAACTATGGCTACACCTTC.

The chain employs TRBV27 and TRBJ2-1, with a tentative D call TRBD1 (5 bases). Looked up from germline, CDR1 is MNHEY and CDR2 is SMNVEV (reference sequence). V was cut by 0 bases and J by 0 bases, with 24 bases left in between. This CDR3 comprises 21 residues. For the CDR3, the DNA is TGTGCCAGCAGTTTATCAAGGGTTGTAACAGGCCGATCGAGCTCCTACAATGAGCAGTTCTTC. Its translation: CASSLSRVVTGRSSSYNEQFF.

Many counts were recorded for this clonotype. The chain links TRBV12-3 or TRBV12-4 to TRBJ1-1, with 11 bases that match TRBD1. The CDR3 consists of 14 residues. V shed 4 bases and J 5 bases; nucleotides not matched to a gene: 3. CDR3 in amino acids: CASSWDRGGTEAFF. The CDR3 DNA reads TGTGCCAGCAGTTGGGACAGGGGGGGGACTGAAGCTTTCTTT.

This chain joins TRBV6-1 and TRBJ2-3; perhaps D is TRBD1 or TRBD2 (5 bases each). V was shortened by 6 bases and J by 6 bases, with 16 bases between the two germline ends. The CDR3 is made up of 14 amino acids. The germline V gene has CDR1 MNHNS and CDR2 SASEGT. CDR3 sequence: CASSRGAVVDTQYF. The CDR3 bases are TGTGCCAGCAGCCGGGGCGCCGTAGTCGATACGCAGTATTTT.

J is TRBJ1-2 and V is TRBV19; TRBD1 aligns across 7 bases. The CDR3 is made up of 17 amino acids. The junction had 19 bases not matched to a gene; V was cut back by 6 bases and J by 6 bases. Germline loops: CDR1 LNHDA, CDR2 SQIVND (reference sequence). CDR3 coding DNA: TGTGCCAGTAGCCATAGCACAGACAGGGATCTTTTGGATGGCTACACCTTC. Residues: CASSHSTDRDLLDGYTF.

In this sample, this clonotype turned up many times. CDR3 in DNA: TGTGCCAGCAGCCCTCGTGTAGCGCCGATCTACAATGAGCAGTTCTTC. It is translated as CASSPRVAPIYNEQFF. The rearrangement joins TRBV7-6 to TRBJ2-1, with D tentatively TRBD2 (5 bases). Germline V CDR1 and CDR2: SGHVS, FNYEAQ. V gave up 5 bases and J gave up 3 bases, with 17 bases separating them. The CDR3 is 16 amino acids.

This clonotype has a handful of counts. The chain recombines TRBV27 with TRBJ2-1; unclear D gene. CDR1 and CDR2 from the germline V gene are MNHEY and SMNVEV (reference sequence). V lost 2 bases to trimming and J lost 3 bases, with 14 bases between them. The CDR3 sequence is 16 residues long. The CDR3 DNA follows: TGTGCCAGCAGTTTACCGAGCAGGCCTAACTACAATGAGCAGTTCTTC. It is translated as CASSLPSRPNYNEQFF.

This clonotype has a count of ten or more. The chain uses TRBV7-2 and TRBJ2-5; D gene unclear. CDR3 length equals 13 residues. CDR1 is SGHTA, CDR2 FQGNSA, per germline. The germline V and J ends were trimmed by 5 bases and 2 bases, with 9 bases remaining between them. CDR3 nucleotides: TGTGCCAGCAGCCCCCCGGAGCAAGAGACCCAGTACTTC. Protein product: CASSPPEQETQYF. Full variable domain (rest looked up from reference TRBV7-2 and TRBJ2-5): GAGVSQSPSNKVTEKGKDVELRCDPISGHTALYWYRQSLGQGLEFLIYFQGNSAPDKSGLPSDRFSAERTGGSVSTLTIQRTQQEDSAVYLCASSPPEQETQYFGPGTRLLVL.

In its sample, this clonotype was seen many times. The rearrangement joins TRBV28 to TRBJ1-1; D not resolved. Germline CDR1 reads MDHEN; CDR2 reads SYDVKM. This CDR3 is 12 amino acids long. V was trimmed by 5 bases and J by 6 bases, leaving 10 bases between them. CDR3 in DNA: TGTGCCAGCAGTGTCCAAAGGTCTGAAGCTTTCTTT. Its protein is CASSVQRSEAFF. The whole variable domain, remainder taken from reference TRBV28 and TRBJ1-1, is DVKVTQSSRYLVKRTGEKVFLECVQDMDHENMFWYRQDPGLGLRLIYFSYDVKMKEKGDIPEGYSVSREKKERFSLILESASTNQTSMYLCASSVQRSEAFFGQGTRLTVV.

The chain combines TRBV6-2 or TRBV6-3 with TRBJ2-1, with TRBD1 matching over 10 bases. Per the germline V gene, CDR1 is MNHEY and CDR2 is SVGEGT. This CDR3 comprises 15 residues. The junction had 4 bases not matched to a gene; V was cut back by 5 bases and J by 3 bases. DNA for the CDR3: TGTGCCAGCAGTATGCGGGACAGGGGCTACAATGAGCAGTTCTTC. Translating it yields CASSMRDRGYNEQFF.

The gene calls are TRBV6-1 and TRBJ1-6; D gene ambiguous. V lost 4 bases and J lost 8, with 3 bases in between. The CDR3 totals 11 residues. Germline CDR1 reads MNHNS; CDR2 reads SASEGT. The CDR3 DNA reads as TGTGCCAGCAGTGGAGATTCACCCCTCCACTTT. Translation gives CASSGDSPLHF.

The sample holds a few counts of this clonotype. The V call is TRBV6-6, the J call TRBJ1-1; 9 nucleotides match TRBD1. CDR1 and CDR2 (germline): MNHNY, SVGAGI (reference sequence). V shed 2 bases and J 6 bases; nucleotides not matched to a gene: 4. The CDR3 has 14 residues. The CDR3 spells CASSYGTGSSEAFF. CDR3 sequence (DNA): TGTGCCAGCAGTTACGGGACAGGGTCGTCTGAAGCTTTCTTT.

The chain joins TRBV5-5 to TRBJ1-1; D is unresolved. V shed 4 bases and J shed 6 bases, with 13 bases lying between them. This CDR3 is built from 13 residues. Germline values: CDR1 SGHKS, CDR2 YYEKEE (reference sequence). In DNA form, the CDR3 reads TGTGCCAGCAGCCTCACAGCTGTCGCTGAAGCTTTCTTT. Translation: CASSLTAVAEAFF. The whole variable domain, filled in from reference TRBV5-5 and TRBJ1-1, reads DAGVTQSPTHLIKTRGQQVTLRCSPISGHKSVSWYQQVLGQGPQFIFQYYEKEERGRGNFPDRFSARQFPNYSSELNVNALLLGDSALYLCASSLTAVAEAFFGQGTRLTVV.

This clonotype has only a few counts. The genes are TRBV27 and TRBJ2-1, with no clear D. The CDR3 loop spans 11 amino acids. CDR1 MNHEY and CDR2 SMNVEV come from the germline V gene (reference sequence). With 6 bases removed from V and 9 bases from J, the gap between germline ends came to 9 bases. The DNA for the CDR3 is TGTGCCAGCAGCGGCTCGGGTGAGCAGTTCTTC. Protein product: CASSGSGEQFF.

This clonotype was observed many times. CDR3 loop: CASSYSSRVVTEAFF. For the CDR3, the DNA is TGTGCCAGCAGTTACTCGAGCAGGGTGGTCACTGAAGCTTTCTTT. The chain uses TRBV6-2 or TRBV6-3 and TRBJ1-1, with D possibly matching TRBD1 (5 bases). Trimming pared 0 bases from V and 4 bases from J, leaving 12 bases between. CDR3 length equals 15 residues. Germline values: CDR1 MNHEY, CDR2 SVGEGT.

V usage is TRBV25-1 and J usage is TRBJ1-3, with 8 bases identical to TRBD1. Looked up from germline, CDR1 is MGHDK and CDR2 is SYGVNS. V lost 3 bases and J lost 1; bases outside the gene matches: 11. CDR3 length equals 18 residues. This CDR3 reads CASSEFRQGAISGNTIYF. CDR3 nucleotides: TGTGCCAGCAGTGAGTTTAGGCAGGGGGCGATTTCTGGAAACACCATATATTTT.

As concerns this clonotype: It may be a read error: a sequence one base away is much more abundant. The chain joins TRBV18 to TRBJ1-5; D perhaps matches TRBD1 (6 bases). This CDR3 is built from 17 residues. Germline loops: CDR1 KGHSH, CDR2 LQKENI. Trimming took off 2 bases at V and 4 bases at J, with 18 bases between the two ends. The CDR3 sequence is CASSPSRGGTKNQPQHF. CDR3 nucleotides: TGTGCCAGCTCACCATCCCGAGGTGGGACAAAGAATCAGCCCCAGCATTTT.

This clonotype has more than one count but fewer than ten. This chain uses TRBV6-1 with TRBJ1-5; D ambiguous. Per the germline V gene, CDR1 is MNHNS and CDR2 is SASEGT. V dropped 1 base and J dropped 0 bases, with 16 bases sitting between them. This CDR3 contains 18 residues. The CDR3 region is CASSEVFLGIYSNQPQHF. Here the CDR3 DNA reads TGTGCCAGCAGTGAAGTATTTTTAGGGATATATAGCAATCAGCCCCAGCATTTT.

The chain carries TRBV5-6 and TRBJ2-7; 9 bases match TRBD1. Germline assignment: CDR1 SGHDT and CDR2 YYEEEE. CDR3 length: 15 residues. V gave up 0 bases and J gave up 2 bases; unmatched junction bases: 3. The CDR3 here is CASSLVGDRAYEQYF. The CDR3 DNA reads as TGTGCCAGCAGCTTGGTGGGGGACAGGGCCTACGAGCAGTACTTC.

The chain has TRBV6-2 or TRBV6-3 and TRBJ2-3; TRBD2 agrees at 7 bases. The germline gives CDR1 MNHEY, CDR2 SVGEGT. Trimming cost V 0 bases and J 0 bases; bases outside gene matches: 6. This CDR3 contains 17 residues. For the CDR3, the DNA is TGTGCCAGCAGTTACTCCTCCGGACTAGGGAGCACAGATACGCAGTATTTT. Its protein is CASSYSSGLGSTDTQYF.

V usage is TRBV7-2 and J usage is TRBJ2-7; no clear D. The germline CDR1 and CDR2 sequences are SGHTA and FQGNSA. V was clipped by 4 bases and J by 3 bases, with 7 bases between them. The CDR3 is made up of 12 amino acids. The CDR3 nucleotides read TGTGCCAGCAGCTCAATCTACTACGAGCAGTACTTC. It codes for CASSSIYYEQYF.

This clonotype has only a few counts. The gene calls are TRBV5-1 and TRBJ2-7; the D gene is possibly TRBD2 (6 bases). The V end lost 0 bases, the J end lost 0 bases, and 10 bases lay between the germline ends. The CDR3 is 15 residues long. Germline assignment: CDR1 SGHRS and CDR2 YFSETQ. The CDR3 protein is CASSLGVADSYEQYF. In DNA form, the CDR3 reads TGCGCCAGCAGCTTGGGGGTAGCGGACTCCTACGAGCAGTACTTC.